This is a list of T cell receptor beta chains from one sample in a study of naive and memory T cell subsets. Using its own MiXCR run on the UMI-ligation and nested PCR reads, TCRdb lists one record per CDR3 protein. Here the sample spans around 160,000 distinct CDR3 sequences, roughly 23% being singletons. Sequencing was carried out using naive CD4+ T cells from blood. These TCRs come from a human donor in good health. Both conserved end residues are part of each CDR3. Each record gives: J gene, CDR3 length, clone size, D gene, V gene, CDR3 protein, CDR3 DNA. A D gene is named only where the DNA matches it firmly. Where a row states a size, it is once, few, many or the class of an expanded clone; other rows omit it.

j_gene: TRBJ2-1; len: 17; abundance: few; d_gene: TRBD2; v_gene: TRBV19; CDR3aa: CASSPLRTSGPGNEQFF; CDR3nt: TGTGCCAGTAGTCCATTAAGGACTAGCGGCCCAGGGAATGAGCAGTTCTTC
j_gene: TRBJ2-3; len: 16; abundance: few; d_gene: TRBD2; v_gene: TRBV18; CDR3aa: CASSRRERGYTDTQYF; CDR3nt: TGTGCCAGCTCACGGCGAGAGCGGGGGTACACAGATACGCAGTATTTT
j_gene: TRBJ2-1; len: 15; abundance: few; d_gene: -; v_gene: TRBV12-3/TRBV12-4; CDR3aa: CASSLRREAYNEQFF; CDR3nt: TGTGCCAGCAGTTTACGGCGGGAAGCCTACAATGAGCAGTTCTTC
j_gene: TRBJ2-1; len: 16; abundance: once; d_gene: TRBD2; v_gene: TRBV12-3/TRBV12-4; CDR3aa: CASSSPGLAAYNEQFF; CDR3nt: TGTGCCAGCAGTTCACCGGGACTAGCGGCCTACAATGAGCAGTTCTTC
j_gene: TRBJ2-5; len: 15; abundance: many; d_gene: -; v_gene: TRBV7-9; CDR3aa: CASSLTGTIQETQYF; CDR3nt: TGTGCCAGCAGCCTGACAGGAACTATCCAAGAGACCCAGTACTTC
j_gene: TRBJ1-1; len: 15; abundance: few; d_gene: -; v_gene: TRBV4-1; CDR3aa: CASSQETRLPTEAFF; CDR3nt: TGCGCCAGCAGCCAAGAAACGCGACTACCCACTGAAGCTTTCTTT
j_gene: TRBJ1-4; len: 15; abundance: few; d_gene: -; v_gene: TRBV20-1; CDR3aa: CSARERGAANEKLFF; CDR3nt: TGCAGTGCTAGAGAAAGGGGGGCGGCTAATGAAAAACTGTTTTTT
j_gene: TRBJ2-3; len: 17; abundance: -; d_gene: -; v_gene: TRBV5-1; CDR3aa: CASSLARGNGFTDTQYF; CDR3nt: TGCGCCAGCAGCTTGGCGCGCGGGAATGGTTTTACAGATACGCAGTATTTT
j_gene: TRBJ2-1; len: 20; abundance: -; d_gene: TRBD2; v_gene: TRBV6-2/TRBV6-3; CDR3aa: CASSYSPARPGTRSYNEQFF; CDR3nt: TGTGCCAGCAGTTACTCCCCTGCTAGACCGGGGACTAGAAGTTACAATGAGCAGTTCTTC
j_gene: TRBJ2-7; len: 13; abundance: once; d_gene: -; v_gene: TRBV25-1; CDR3aa: CASNFRGMSEQYF; CDR3nt: TGTGCCAGCAATTTCCGGGGAATGAGCGAGCAGTACTTC
j_gene: TRBJ1-1; len: 10; abundance: few; d_gene: -; v_gene: TRBV29-1; CDR3aa: CSGGREEAFF; CDR3nt: TGCAGCGGGGGACGGGAGGAAGCTTTCTTT
j_gene: TRBJ2-1; len: 20; abundance: -; d_gene: TRBD1; v_gene: TRBV12-3/TRBV12-4; CDR3aa: CASTPGRGGGSIRSYNEQFF; CDR3nt: TGTGCCAGCACCCCGGGGAGAGGGGGCGGTTCGATTCGCTCCTACAATGAGCAGTTCTTC
j_gene: TRBJ2-1; len: 14; abundance: few; d_gene: -; v_gene: TRBV7-3; CDR3aa: CASSSTPMIAEQFF; CDR3nt: TGTGCCAGCAGCTCGACTCCTATGATAGCGGAGCAGTTCTTC
j_gene: TRBJ2-3; len: 15; abundance: -; d_gene: -; v_gene: TRBV5-1; CDR3aa: CASSFGRGQADTQYF; CDR3nt: TGCGCCAGCAGCTTCGGCAGGGGACAAGCAGATACGCAGTATTTT
j_gene: TRBJ2-4; len: 14; abundance: many; d_gene: -; v_gene: TRBV7-2; CDR3aa: CASSLAGEVNIQYF; CDR3nt: TGTGCCAGCAGCTTAGCGGGAGAAGTAAACATTCAGTACTTC
j_gene: TRBJ2-7; len: 13; abundance: once; d_gene: -; v_gene: TRBV20-1; CDR3aa: CSASSGHRNEQYF; CDR3nt: TGCAGTGCTAGTAGCGGCCATCGCAACGAGCAGTACTTC
j_gene: TRBJ1-1; len: 15; abundance: -; d_gene: TRBD1; v_gene: TRBV2; CDR3aa: CASSDGDSLNTEAFF; CDR3nt: TGTGCCAGCAGTGACGGGGACAGTTTGAACACTGAAGCTTTCTTT
j_gene: TRBJ2-1; len: 14; abundance: -; d_gene: -; v_gene: TRBV6-1; CDR3aa: CASRRLASYNEQFF; CDR3nt: TGTGCCAGCAGGCGGCTTGCCTCCTACAATGAGCAGTTCTTC
j_gene: TRBJ2-7; len: 12; abundance: -; d_gene: TRBD1; v_gene: TRBV28; CDR3aa: CASGQVAYEQYF; CDR3nt: TGTGCCAGCGGACAGGTCGCCTACGAGCAGTACTTC
j_gene: TRBJ2-1; len: 18; abundance: many; d_gene: TRBD2; v_gene: TRBV7-2; CDR3aa: CASSLKTSGRAMVYEQFF; CDR3nt: TGTGCCAGCAGCTTAAAGACTAGCGGGAGGGCCATGGTCTATGAGCAGTTCTTC
j_gene: TRBJ2-1; len: 16; abundance: -; d_gene: TRBD1; v_gene: TRBV28; CDR3aa: CASSITGQGSYNEQFF; CDR3nt: TGTGCCAGCAGTATCACTGGACAGGGATCCTACAATGAGCAGTTCTTC
j_gene: TRBJ2-2; len: 19; abundance: -; d_gene: TRBD2; v_gene: TRBV6-2/TRBV6-3; CDR3aa: CASSFLSGSGRRNTGELFF; CDR3nt: TGTGCCAGCAGCTTCCTAAGTGGTAGCGGGAGAAGGAACACCGGGGAGCTGTTTTTT
j_gene: TRBJ2-7; len: 18; abundance: -; d_gene: TRBD2; v_gene: TRBV20-1; CDR3aa: CSATSGALPPLETYEQYF; CDR3nt: TGCAGTGCCACTAGCGGGGCCCTACCCCCGCTAGAGACGTACGAGCAGTACTTC
j_gene: TRBJ2-1; len: 16; abundance: -; d_gene: TRBD2; v_gene: TRBV24-1; CDR3aa: CATSDLFSGTNNEQFF; CDR3nt: TGTGCCACCAGTGATTTGTTTAGCGGGACAAACAATGAGCAGTTCTTC
j_gene: TRBJ2-7; len: 13; abundance: few; d_gene: TRBD1; v_gene: TRBV5-1; CDR3aa: CASMGTGAYEQYF; CDR3nt: TGCGCCAGCATGGGGACAGGGGCCTACGAGCAGTACTTC
j_gene: TRBJ2-3; len: 16; abundance: few; d_gene: -; v_gene: TRBV6-2/TRBV6-3; CDR3aa: CASSPRYLTSTDTQYF; CDR3nt: TGTGCCAGCAGTCCGCGCTACCTAACTAGCACAGATACGCAGTATTTT
j_gene: TRBJ2-1; len: 17; abundance: -; d_gene: -; v_gene: TRBV6-5; CDR3aa: CASSYSAGMSAYNEQFF; CDR3nt: TGTGCCAGCAGTTACTCTGCGGGTATGTCGGCCTACAATGAGCAGTTCTTC
j_gene: TRBJ1-1; len: 14; abundance: -; d_gene: -; v_gene: TRBV12-3/TRBV12-4; CDR3aa: CASSPTGIRTEAFF; CDR3nt: TGTGCCAGCAGTCCCACAGGAATCCGGACTGAAGCTTTCTTT
j_gene: TRBJ2-2; len: 12; abundance: few; d_gene: -; v_gene: TRBV5-1; CDR3aa: CASRRGVGELFF; CDR3nt: TGCGCCAGCAGGAGAGGGGTCGGGGAGCTGTTTTTT
j_gene: TRBJ1-6; len: 19; abundance: -; d_gene: TRBD1; v_gene: TRBV6-1; CDR3aa: CASSGQGPTTSSYNSPLHF; CDR3nt: TGTGCCAGCAGTGGACAGGGGCCGACCACCTCCTCCTATAATTCACCCCTCCACTTT
j_gene: TRBJ2-1; len: 15; abundance: -; d_gene: -; v_gene: TRBV7-2; CDR3aa: CASSATSSSYNEQFF; CDR3nt: TGTGCCAGCAGCGCGACTAGTTCGTCCTACAATGAGCAGTTCTTC
j_gene: TRBJ2-3; len: 15; abundance: many; d_gene: -; v_gene: TRBV20-1; CDR3aa: CSARTWEDRTDTQYF; CDR3nt: TGCAGTGCTAGAACGTGGGAGGACCGCACAGATACGCAGTATTTT
j_gene: TRBJ1-1; len: 15; abundance: few; d_gene: TRBD1; v_gene: TRBV6-5; CDR3aa: CASSTGQGRNTEAFF; CDR3nt: TGTGCCAGCAGTACAGGACAGGGACGGAACACTGAAGCTTTCTTT
j_gene: TRBJ1-2; len: 16; abundance: few; d_gene: -; v_gene: TRBV6-5; CDR3aa: CASSYPPWKPNYGYTF; CDR3nt: TGTGCCAGCAGTTACCCGCCGTGGAAGCCAAACTATGGCTACACCTTC
j_gene: TRBJ2-7; len: 15; abundance: many; d_gene: -; v_gene: TRBV7-9; CDR3aa: CASSFWSGKENEQYF; CDR3nt: TGTGCCAGCAGCTTCTGGTCGGGGAAGGAAAACGAGCAGTACTTC
j_gene: TRBJ2-7; len: 18; abundance: -; d_gene: TRBD2; v_gene: TRBV5-1; CDR3aa: CASSHQGASGISSYEQYF; CDR3nt: TGCGCCAGCAGCCACCAAGGGGCTAGCGGCATCAGCTCCTACGAGCAGTACTTC
j_gene: TRBJ1-6; len: 12; abundance: many; d_gene: -; v_gene: TRBV12-3/TRBV12-4; CDR3aa: CASSLGPTLLHF; CDR3nt: TGTGCCAGCAGTTTAGGGCCGACTCTCCTCCACTTT
j_gene: TRBJ2-7; len: 14; abundance: -; d_gene: TRBD1; v_gene: TRBV12-5; CDR3aa: CASAKGQGTYEQYF; CDR3nt: TGTGCTAGTGCCAAGGGACAGGGGACCTACGAGCAGTACTTC
j_gene: TRBJ2-1; len: 15; abundance: few; d_gene: -; v_gene: TRBV12-5; CDR3aa: CASGEGPISYNEQFF; CDR3nt: TGTGCTAGTGGTGAGGGACCGATCTCCTACAATGAGCAGTTCTTC
j_gene: TRBJ1-6; len: 14; abundance: -; d_gene: -; v_gene: TRBV5-6; CDR3aa: CASSSSGYNSPLHF; CDR3nt: TGTGCCAGCAGTTCATCTGGGTATAATTCACCCCTCCACTTT
j_gene: TRBJ2-7; len: 13; abundance: many; d_gene: -; v_gene: TRBV28; CDR3aa: CASRLAPTYEQYF; CDR3nt: TGTGCCAGCAGATTGGCACCGACCTACGAGCAGTACTTC
j_gene: TRBJ1-4; len: 12; abundance: -; d_gene: -; v_gene: TRBV28; CDR3aa: CASSFLGVELFF; CDR3nt: TGTGCCAGCAGTTTTCTTGGGGTAGAACTGTTTTTT
j_gene: TRBJ2-1; len: 17; abundance: few; d_gene: TRBD2; v_gene: TRBV4-1; CDR3aa: CASSLTLPVAGNNEQFF; CDR3nt: TGCGCCAGCAGCCTGACCTTACCGGTAGCGGGAAATAATGAGCAGTTCTTC